A selection of T cell receptor beta chains follows, all from one sample in a study of shared clonotypes between healthy human individuals. Sequenced by immunoSEQ multiplex PCR; TCRdb stores in-frame clones only, minus some. This sample has 450,000 or so clones; roughly four fifths occur once, and the top ten carry approximately 12%. Sequencing was performed on PBMCs. Receptors originate from a woman aged 35 to 49 in good health. Some clones in this sample may be carry-over from other donors' samples. The CDR3 runs from the conserved cysteine through the conserved F or W. Each record gives: D gene, clone size, V gene, J gene, CDR3 DNA, CDR3 protein. D genes are given only for firm matches. The size field is filled for only some rows; it gives once, few, many or a size class.

>TRBD2|-|TRBV30|TRBJ2-3
TGTGCCTGGAGCCCAGGACTAGCTCGAGATACGCAGTATTTT
CAWSPGLARDTQYF
>-|-|TRBV7-8|TRBJ2-1
TGTGCCAGCAGCCGTAGCGGAACCTCCTACAATGAGCAGTTCTTC
CASSRSGTSYNEQFF
>-|-|TRBV5-4|TRBJ2-3
TGTGCCAGCAGTCAAAAAGATACGCAGTATTTT
CASSQKDTQYF
>-|-|TRBV28|TRBJ1-2
TGTGCCAGCACCATATCCGGTGCTGGTGGCTACACCTTC
CASTISGAGGYTF
>TRBD2|-|TRBV7-2|TRBJ2-7
TGTGCCAGCAGCGTAGCGGGACCCTACGAGCAGTACTTC
CASSVAGPYEQYF
>TRBD2|-|TRBV25-1|TRBJ2-5
TGTGCCAGCAGTCCCACAAGTGGCGGGAGGGAGACCCAGTACTTC
CASSPTSGGRETQYF
>-|-|TRBV29-1|TRBJ2-3
TGCAGCGTTGATCTAGCAGCTAGCACAGATACGCAGTATTTT
CSVDLAASTDTQYF
>-|-|TRBV11-2|TRBJ2-7
TGTGCCAGCAGCTTAGGTGGGGGCAAAAGGGAGCAGTACTTC
CASSLGGGKREQYF
>-|-|TRBV28|TRBJ2-1
TGTGCCAGCAGCCCCGCGGGGCTCTACCGCCAACAAGAGCAGTTCTTC
CASSPAGLYRQQEQFF
>TRBD2|-|TRBV11-1|TRBJ2-1
TGTGCCAGCAGCAACCGACTAGCGGGAGGTGGCAATGAGCAGTTCTTC
CASSNRLAGGGNEQFF
>TRBD2|many|TRBV28|TRBJ2-2
TGTGCCAGCAGTCCAGCCGGGGGGGCGAACACCGGGGAGCTGTTTTTT
CASSPAGGANTGELFF
>-|-|TRBV28|TRBJ2-2
TGTGCCAGCCTCCAGGGGGGGAACACCGGGGAGCTGTTTTTT
CASLQGGNTGELFF
>-|-|TRBV18|TRBJ1-4
TGTGCCAGCTCACTAAATACGGGACAAACAGTGAAGCTGTTTTTT
CASSLNTGQTVKLFF
>-|-|TRBV5-1|TRBJ2-1
TGCGCCAGCAGCATGGTGGGGCTGGGAGAGCAGTTCTTC
CASSMVGLGEQFF
>TRBD2|few|TRBV29-1|TRBJ2-3
TGCAGCGTTGAAGTAGCGGGAGGCACAGATACGCAGTATTTT
CSVEVAGGTDTQYF
>TRBD1|-|TRBV18|TRBJ2-5
TGTGCCAGCTCACCGACAGGGCAAGAGACCCAGTACTTC
CASSPTGQETQYF
>-|-|TRBV6-5|TRBJ2-7
TGTGCCAGCAGTTACCCCGGTCTAGCGACACCCTACGAGCAGTACTTC
CASSYPGLATPYEQYF
>-|-|TRBV19|TRBJ1-2
TGTGCCAGTTCCCCGTTTCAGGGACTTTGGTATGGCTACACCTTC
CASSPFQGLWYGYTF
>-|once|TRBV5-1|TRBJ2-2
TGCGCCAGCAGCTTAGGTGGGGCGAACACCGGGGAGCTGTTTTTT
CASSLGGANTGELFF